This is a list of T cell receptor beta chains from one sample in a study of breast tumors, draining lymph nodes, adjacent tissues. TCRdb reprocessed the multiplex PCR reads via MiXCR and lists one record per CDR3 protein. The table has some 16,000 distinct CDR3 sequences, around 49% seen once. The sequencing sample was made of tumor-adjacent breast tissue. All receptors derive from a female donor with breast cancer. Some clones in this sample may be carry-over from other donors' samples. Each CDR3 is given with its conserved first and last residue. Fields, in order: J gene, D gene, V gene, clone size, CDR3 protein, CDR3 DNA. The D gene is left open where the match is weak. Size values are once, few and many counts, or a class for expanded clones, and some rows have none.

J gene: TRBJ1-2
D gene: .
V gene: TRBV24-1
clone size: .
CDR3 protein: CATSDSSLGGGYTF
CDR3 DNA: TGTGCCACCAGTGATTCCTCCCTGGGGGGAGGCTACACCTTC

J gene: TRBJ1-6
D gene: TRBD1
V gene: TRBV7-9
clone size: once
CDR3 protein: CASSTAGTGNPPLHF
CDR3 DNA: TGTGCCAGCAGTACGGCCGGGACAGGGAATCCACCCCTCCACTTT

J gene: TRBJ2-4
D gene: TRBD1
V gene: TRBV7-9
clone size: many
CDR3 protein: CASRPGQGGNIQYF
CDR3 DNA: TGTGCCAGCAGACCCGGACAGGGAGGTAACATTCAGTACTTC

J gene: TRBJ2-1
D gene: .
V gene: TRBV9
clone size: .
CDR3 protein: CASSVAAGSSYNEQFF
CDR3 DNA: TGTGCCAGCAGCGTAGCGGCAGGGAGCTCCTACAATGAGCAGTTCTTC

J gene: TRBJ1-2
D gene: .
V gene: TRBV12-3/TRBV12-4
clone size: .
CDR3 protein: CASSPGLIYGYTF
CDR3 DNA: TGTGCCAGCAGTCCGGGACTGATCTATGGCTACACCTTC

J gene: TRBJ1-3
D gene: .
V gene: TRBV4-3
clone size: many
CDR3 protein: CASSQDTPGGNTIYF
CDR3 DNA: TGCGCCAGCAGCCAAGATACTCCGGGCGGAAACACCATATATTTT

J gene: TRBJ2-3
D gene: .
V gene: TRBV9
clone size: .
CDR3 protein: CASSGGTRATDTQYF
CDR3 DNA: TGTGCCAGCAGCGGTGGAACTAGGGCCACAGATACGCAGTATTTT

J gene: TRBJ2-3
D gene: TRBD2
V gene: TRBV9
clone size: .
CDR3 protein: CASSVAGGPIDTQYF
CDR3 DNA: TGTGCCAGCAGCGTAGCGGGGGGGCCTATAGATACGCAGTATTTT

J gene: TRBJ2-7
D gene: .
V gene: TRBV11-2
clone size: medium-sized
CDR3 protein: CASSRNYEQYF
CDR3 DNA: TGTGCCAGCAGTCGAAACTACGAGCAGTACTTC

J gene: TRBJ2-5
D gene: .
V gene: TRBV9
clone size: many
CDR3 protein: CASSGMTRGETQYF
CDR3 DNA: TGTGCCAGCAGCGGAATGACTAGGGGCGAGACCCAGTACTTC

J gene: TRBJ1-2
D gene: .
V gene: TRBV19
clone size: .
CDR3 protein: CASSIKGIEYGYTF
CDR3 DNA: TGTGCCAGTAGTATCAAGGGTATAGAGTACGGCTACACCTTC

J gene: TRBJ1-6
D gene: .
V gene: TRBV3-2
clone size: many
CDR3 protein: CASSPRDRRGSPLHF
CDR3 DNA: TGTGCCAGCAGCCCCCGGGACCGCAGGGGTTCACCCCTCCACTTT

J gene: TRBJ1-6
D gene: TRBD1
V gene: TRBV5-1
clone size: .
CDR3 protein: CASSWGQGNYNSPLHF
CDR3 DNA: TGCGCCAGCAGTTGGGGACAGGGTAACTATAATTCACCCCTCCACTTT

J gene: TRBJ2-3
D gene: TRBD2
V gene: TRBV10-3
clone size: once
CDR3 protein: CAISDPAGASTDTQYF
CDR3 DNA: TGTGCCATCAGTGATCCTGCGGGAGCGAGCACAGATACGCAGTATTTT

J gene: TRBJ2-5
D gene: .
V gene: TRBV5-5
clone size: .
CDR3 protein: CASRGSGTGQRETQYF
CDR3 DNA: TGTGCCAGCAGAGGTAGCGGGACAGGCCAACGAGAGACCCAGTACTTC

J gene: TRBJ1-5
D gene: .
V gene: TRBV7-8
clone size: .
CDR3 protein: CASRPGAGGRNQPQHF
CDR3 DNA: TGTGCCAGCAGACCAGGGGCAGGCGGTCGCAATCAGCCCCAGCATTTT